The sequence of this T cell receptor (beta chain) was determined in a study of Ad26.COV2.S vaccination and SARS-CoV-2 variants. Regarding the study as a whole: After vaccination, reports described spike-specific CD8+ and CD4+ T cell responses as showing substantial breadth.

Generated by immunoSEQ multiplex PCR, the TCRdb table keeps only in-frame clones and is missing some. The sample lists about half a million clones; about 88% were seen once. In germline, CDR1 is SGDLS, CDR2 YYNGEE. Trimming removed 3 bases from V and 1 base from J, with 15 bases in between. The CDR3 has 16 amino acids. As concerns this clone: Its antigen remains unidentified.

Treatment of the sample: about 20 received Ad26.COV2.S at low or high dose, single or two shots; about 5 received placebo; per-sample allocation not given. It was on day 63 after the first vaccine or placebo injection that samples were taken. This chain uses TRBV9 with TRBJ2-3; TRBD2 might be the D (5 bases). This clonotype was sampled from a person aged 18-65 years who received the Ad26.COV2.S COVID-19 vaccine or a placebo. Sequenced here: peripheral blood, sampled in a trial of Ad26.COV2.S vaccine versus placebo. The CDR3 nucleotides are TGTGCCAGCAGCGCGAGCGGAGAGGTCGGCACAGATACGCAGTATTTT. Translated: CASSASGEVGTDTQYF.